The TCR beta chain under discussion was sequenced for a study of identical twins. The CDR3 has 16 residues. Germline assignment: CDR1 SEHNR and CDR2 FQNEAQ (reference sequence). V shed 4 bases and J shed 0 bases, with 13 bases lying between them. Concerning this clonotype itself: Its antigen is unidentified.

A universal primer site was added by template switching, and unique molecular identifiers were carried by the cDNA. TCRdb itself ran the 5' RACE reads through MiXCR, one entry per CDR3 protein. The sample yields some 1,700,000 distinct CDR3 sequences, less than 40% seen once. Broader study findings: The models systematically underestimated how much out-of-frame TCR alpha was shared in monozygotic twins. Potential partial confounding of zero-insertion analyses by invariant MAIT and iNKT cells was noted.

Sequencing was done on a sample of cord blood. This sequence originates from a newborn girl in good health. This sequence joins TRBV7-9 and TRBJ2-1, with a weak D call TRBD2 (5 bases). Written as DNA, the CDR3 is TGTGCCAGCAGCTCCCAGAAGAGGGACTCCTACAATGAGCAGTTCTTC. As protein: CASSSQKRDSYNEQFF.